This TCR beta chain was recorded in a study of T-cell reconstitution after alpha-beta-depleted transplantation in children. The authors prepared the TCRbeta library with unique molecular identifiers. Each CDR3 protein gets one entry after TCRdb re-called the PCR reads with MiXCR. In the table there are around 600,000 distinct CDR3 sequences, about 10% of which are singletons. CDR3 length: 15 residues. Trimming shortened V by 7 bases and J by 4 bases, and 19 bases separated the two germline ends. This clonotype was seen at least ten times. The receptor was isolated from a human donor who donated a stem cell graft to a child with acute myeloid leukemia. The rearrangement links TRBV12-3 or TRBV12-4 to TRBJ1-1; no clear D gene. The material sequenced was PBMCs from the stem cell graft donor, taken from the stem cell graft. CDR3 sequence: CASTSRGRFSTEAFF. The CDR3 DNA follows: TGTGCCAGCACATCCCGAGGAAGGTTCAGCACTGAAGCTTTCTTT.